The 5 T cell receptor beta chains below come from one sample, sequenced in a study of cytomegalovirus exposure and HLA in healthy donors. It was with 60 Vbeta and 13 Jbeta primers that the PCR ran. Assay: immunoSEQ multiplex PCR; the TCRdb copy retains only in-frame clones and omits some. The sample contains about 190,000 clones, around 84% of which appear only once. Input material: PBMCs. All receptors derive from a woman between 50 and 59 years old in good health and CMV-seropositive.

Of note for this clone: The junction shows a germline mismatch at one end, possibly a read error. This chain uses TRBV7-9 with TRBJ1-5, with no clear D. In germline, CDR1 is SEHNR, CDR2 FQNEAQ (reference sequence). There are 17 residues in the CDR3. As DNA, the CDR3 is TGTTCCAGCTCCTCAGGTGGGAGCAGGTATTGGAATCAGCCCCAGCATTTT. Amino acid sequence: CSSSSGGSRYWNQPQHF.

The rearrangement uses TRBV12-5 and TRBJ2-3; 8 nucleotides match TRBD1. The CDR3 sequence is 19 residues long. Trimming took 0 bases from V and 4 from J; bases not matched to a gene: 15. Germline V gives CDR1 LGHNT, CDR2 FRNRAP. As DNA, the CDR3 is TGTGCTAGTGGTTTGGTACCCAAGGACAGGGAGTTTGGCGCAGATACGCAGTATTTT. It specifies CASGLVPKDREFGADTQYF.

The rearrangement links TRBV7-9 to TRBJ2-5; 7 bases align to TRBD1. The germline gives CDR1 SEHNR, CDR2 FQNEAQ (reference sequence). The junction had 11 bases not matched to a gene; V was cut back by 5 bases and J by 2 bases. The CDR3 has 16 amino acids. CDR3 sequence (DNA): TGTGCCAGCAGCCCCCGGGGACAGTACCTGCAAGAGACCCAGTACTTC. The encoded protein is CASSPRGQYLQETQYF. Together with reference TRBV7-9 and TRBJ2-5, the CDR3 gives the full variable domain: DTGVSQNPRHKITKRGQNVTFRCDPISEHNRLYWYRQTLGQGPEFLTYFQNEAQLEKSRLLSDRFSAERPKGSFSTLEIQRTEQGDSAMYLCASSPRGQYLQETQYFGPGTRLLVL.

This sequence joins TRBV2 and TRBJ2-5, with D possibly being TRBD2 (6 bases). The V end was cut by 10 bases, the J end by 5 bases, with 14 bases between. Germline V gene lookup returns CDR1 SNHLY and CDR2 FYNNEI. The CDR3 has 12 residues. The CDR3 here is CATGTWGETQYF. Written as DNA, the CDR3 is TGTGCCACCGGGACTTGGGGGGAGACCCAGTACTTC. The complete variable domain, with remaining parts taken from reference TRBV2 and TRBJ2-5, reads EPEVTQTPSHQVTQMGQEVILRCVPISNHLYFYWYRQILGQKVEFLVSFYNNEISEKSEIFDDQFSVERPDGSNFTLKIRSTKLEDSAMYFCATGTWGETQYFGPGTRLLVL.

The chain uses TRBV27 and TRBJ2-7; weak D call: TRBD2 (5 bases). V lost 3 bases to trimming and J lost 5 bases, with 11 bases between them. Germline values: CDR1 MNHEY, CDR2 SMNVEV (reference sequence). CDR3 length: 13 residues. The CDR3 region is CASSLSGNHEQYF. CDR3 DNA: TGTGCCAGCAGTTTGTCCGGGAACCACGAGCAGTACTTC.